These T cell receptor beta chains were read from a single sample in a study of neurological immune-mediated disorders. TCRdb ran MiXCR on the 5' RACE reads and lists one entry per CDR3 protein. The sample contains 69,000 or so distinct CDR3 sequences, roughly 4.4% of which appear only once. Source material: PBMCs. These receptors originate from a woman aged 70-85 years with multiple sclerosis. CDR3s include the opening cysteine and the closing phenylalanine or tryptophan. Each record gives: J gene, D gene, clone size, V gene, CDR3 protein, CDR3 DNA. The D gene is left open where the match is weak. Part of the rows lack a size; the others show once, few, many or a class for expanded clones.

TRBJ2-1 NA many TRBV5-1 CASSRDAHNEQFF TGCGCCAGCAGCCGGGACGCTCACAATGAGCAGTTCTTC
TRBJ2-7 TRBD2 many TRBV3-1 CASSPSTSGRYEQYF TGTGCCAGCAGTCCCTCGACTAGCGGGAGATACGAGCAGTACTTC
TRBJ2-5 TRBD2 many TRBV12-3/TRBV12-4 CASSLFGGEQETQYF TGTGCCAGCAGCCTCTTCGGGGGGGAGCAAGAGACCCAGTACTTC
TRBJ2-1 NA many TRBV7-2 CASSLKGPPNEQFF TGTGCCAGCAGCTTAAAGGGGCCCCCAAATGAGCAGTTCTTC
TRBJ2-1 TRBD2 few TRBV20-1 CSARQLAGGISSYNEQFF TGCAGTGCCCGGCAGCTAGCGGGAGGGATTAGCTCCTACAATGAGCAGTTCTTC
TRBJ2-7 NA many TRBV6-5 CASSYTDPRYEQYF TGTGCCAGCAGTTACACTGATCCACGGTACGAGCAGTACTTC
TRBJ1-1 NA NA TRBV6-5 CASSPDSFKEAFF TGTGCCAGCAGCCCCGACAGTTTTAAAGAAGCTTTCTTT
TRBJ2-5 NA many TRBV5-1 CASFPGGIEETQYF TGCGCCAGCTTCCCGGGCGGGATAGAAGAGACCCAGTACTTC
TRBJ1-2 NA many TRBV20-1 CSAEPGGGRYGYTF TGCAGTGCTGAACCAGGAGGGGGGAGGTATGGCTACACCTTC
TRBJ2-3 NA many TRBV15 CATSRYRGVTDTQYF TGTGCCACCAGCAGATATCGGGGAGTCACAGATACGCAGTATTTT
TRBJ2-1 TRBD1 many TRBV7-3 CASSLTPGQYNEQFF TGTGCCAGCAGTTTAACTCCGGGACAGTACAATGAGCAGTTCTTC
TRBJ2-7 NA many TRBV6-2/TRBV6-3 CASSNQGERSISYEQYF TGTGCCAGCAGTAACCAAGGAGAAAGGTCAATCTCCTACGAGCAGTACTTC
TRBJ2-3 TRBD1 many TRBV6-6 CASRLTGGKDTQYF TGTGCCAGCAGACTTACAGGGGGGAAAGATACGCAGTATTTT
TRBJ1-1 NA few TRBV5-1 CASSSDQYLVTEAFF TGCGCCAGCAGCTCGGACCAGTATTTGGTAACTGAAGCTTTCTTT
TRBJ2-1 NA many TRBV5-1 CASSPGSAYNEQFF TGCGCCAGCAGCCCAGGATCCGCCTACAATGAGCAGTTCTTC
TRBJ2-2 NA few TRBV6-2/TRBV6-3 CATGQGWELFF TGTGCCACCGGGCAGGGATGGGAGCTGTTTTTT
TRBJ1-2 TRBD1 many TRBV20-1 CSARDQGGETRRGYTF TGCAGTGCTAGAGATCAGGGGGGGGAAACCCGGCGGGGCTACACCTTC
TRBJ1-4 TRBD1 many TRBV5-1 CASSYGQGVTNEKLFF TGCGCCAGCAGCTACGGACAGGGGGTGACGAATGAAAAACTGTTTTTT
TRBJ2-3 NA many TRBV15 CATSTGYATDTQYF TGTGCCACCAGCACGGGGTACGCCACAGATACGCAGTATTTT
TRBJ1-6 NA many TRBV6-5 CASTSDRPSSYNSPLHF TGTGCCAGCACCTCTGACAGGCCGAGCTCCTATAATTCACCCCTCCACTTT
TRBJ2-5 TRBD1 many TRBV7-7 CASSPPDRGQETQYF TGTGCTAGCAGCCCTCCGGACAGGGGGCAAGAGACCCAGTACTTC
TRBJ2-3 NA many TRBV20-1 CSASFGSPSPTDTQYF TGCAGTGCTAGTTTCGGGAGCCCCTCCCCCACAGATACGCAGTATTTT
TRBJ2-7 NA many TRBV6-5 CASSPVLLGEQYF TGTGCCAGCAGCCCTGTTCTATTGGGCGAGCAGTACTTC
TRBJ2-1 NA NA TRBV2 CASSQTPTSEFF TGTGCCAGCAGCCAAACCCCGACGTCGGAGTTCTTC
TRBJ2-5 NA few TRBV5-1 CASSLWEGETQYF TGCGCCAGCAGCTTGTGGGAAGGGGAGACCCAGTACTTC
TRBJ2-1 TRBD2 few TRBV7-2 CASSLAGAGGNEQFF TGTGCCAGCAGCTTAGCAGGAGCGGGAGGCAATGAGCAGTTCTTC
TRBJ2-3 TRBD2 many TRBV25-1 CASSTGRASTDTQYF TGTGCCAGCAGTACGGGGAGGGCGAGCACAGATACGCAGTATTTT
TRBJ2-3 NA many TRBV20-1 CSARDWGGQHTQYF TGCAGTGCTAGAGATTGGGGCGGGCAGCATACGCAGTATTTT
TRBJ2-5 NA many TRBV5-1 CASSSGQTQETQYF TGCGCCAGCAGCTCTGGACAGACCCAAGAGACCCAGTACTTC
TRBJ2-1 NA many TRBV9 CASSVERGHGYNEQFF TGTGCCAGCAGCGTAGAAAGAGGGCATGGGTACAATGAGCAGTTCTTC
TRBJ1-2 NA NA TRBV7-2 CASSSHLGKTVSGYTF TGTGCCAGCAGCTCCCACCTAGGCAAAACAGTTAGTGGCTACACCTTC
TRBJ2-1 NA many TRBV14 CASSHYGTEDEQFF TGTGCCAGCAGCCATTACGGGACTGAGGATGAGCAGTTCTTC
TRBJ2-2 NA many TRBV7-2 CASSSHDGGELFF TGTGCCAGCAGCTCGCATGATGGCGGGGAGCTGTTTTTT
TRBJ2-7 NA many TRBV20-1 CSARESGLSSYEQYF TGCAGTGCTAGAGAGAGCGGCTTGAGCTCCTACGAGCAGTACTTC
TRBJ2-4 NA few TRBV5-1 CASSLGPQNLAKNIQYF TGCGCCAGCAGCTTGGGGCCGCAAAACCTAGCCAAAAACATTCAGTACTTC
TRBJ2-1 NA many TRBV7-9 CASSLTTGTGLQFF TGTGCCAGCAGCTTAACTACGGGAACCGGCCTGCAGTTCTTC
TRBJ2-2 TRBD2 many TRBV9 CASSVAPGLAGSGELFF TGTGCCAGCAGCGTAGCCCCCGGACTAGCGGGGTCCGGGGAGCTGTTTTTT
TRBJ1-3 NA NA TRBV6-6 CASSYRGSSGNTIYF TGTGCCAGCAGTTATAGGGGAAGCTCTGGAAACACCATATATTTT
TRBJ2-2 NA many TRBV6-6 CASSYSASRLAGELFF TGTGCCAGCAGTTACTCGGCCTCTAGGCTCGCCGGGGAGCTGTTTTTT
TRBJ2-1 TRBD1 many TRBV5-1 CASSWDRVNYNEQFF TGCGCCAGCAGCTGGGACAGGGTAAACTACAATGAGCAGTTCTTC
TRBJ1-1 TRBD1 many TRBV6-5 CASSPLGPLGGRGTEAFF TGTGCCAGCAGTCCCCTGGGTCCACTAGGGGGCAGGGGCACTGAAGCTTTCTTT
TRBJ1-2 NA many TRBV30 CAWSPGGGRVGYTF TGTGCCTGGAGCCCCGGGGGGGGGCGAGTTGGCTACACCTTC
TRBJ2-2 TRBD2 many TRBV12-3/TRBV12-4 CASTGLAVNTGELFF TGTGCCAGCACGGGACTAGCGGTAAACACCGGGGAGCTGTTTTTT
TRBJ2-3 NA many TRBV20-1 CSAPLPTKPRADTQYF TGCAGTGCTCCCCTTCCGACGAAACCACGGGCAGATACGCAGTATTTT
TRBJ2-2 TRBD1 many TRBV7-2 CASSPGGTGGLGELFF TGTGCCAGCAGCCCGGGTGGGACAGGGGGGCTCGGGGAGCTGTTTTTT
TRBJ2-5 NA many TRBV29-1 CSVVGGILEETQYF TGCAGCGTTGTGGGCGGGATCCTCGAAGAGACCCAGTACTTC
TRBJ2-7 NA many TRBV9 CASSVVPGKDEQYF TGTGCCAGCAGCGTAGTTCCAGGGAAGGACGAGCAGTACTTC
TRBJ2-6 NA many TRBV6-1 CASMSGNVLTF TGTGCCAGCATGAGCGGGAACGTCCTGACTTTC
TRBJ1-1 NA many TRBV20-1 CSANSDVNTEAFF TGCAGTGCAAACTCCGATGTGAACACTGAAGCTTTCTTT
TRBJ1-2 TRBD1 NA TRBV20-1 CSARDRLYGYTF TGCAGTGCGAGGGACAGGCTTTATGGCTACACCTTC
TRBJ1-1 NA many TRBV5-1 CASSVMGQNTEAFF TGCGCCAGCAGCGTGATGGGGCAGAACACTGAAGCTTTCTTT
TRBJ2-5 TRBD2 NA TRBV20-1 CSAAGTSGWETQYF TGCAGTGCTGCCGGGACTAGCGGGTGGGAGACCCAGTACTTC
TRBJ1-3 NA many TRBV14 CASSQDGRAGNTIYF TGTGCCAGCAGCCAAGATGGGAGGGCTGGAAACACCATATATTTT
TRBJ2-3 NA many TRBV20-1 CSARDPRAPTDTQYF TGCAGTGCTAGAGACCCTAGGGCCCCCACAGATACGCAGTATTTT
TRBJ2-7 TRBD1 many TRBV4-1 CASSQPRQGSSYEQYF TGCGCCAGCAGCCAACCCCGACAGGGGAGCTCCTACGAGCAGTACTTC
TRBJ1-1 NA many TRBV7-9 CASKGWETMNTEAFF TGTGCCAGCAAGGGATGGGAAACTATGAACACTGAAGCTTTCTTT